Below are 2 T cell receptor beta chains sequenced from a single sample in a study of blood T cell repertoires in COVID-19. Sequencing was performed with immunoSEQ multiplex PCR; in TCRdb, only in-frame clones are kept and a portion is missing. The sample comprises 88,000 or so clones, roughly 80% of which are singletons, and about 12% rests with the top ten. Material for sequencing was peripheral blood. The receptors stem from an elderly man with acute or convalescent COVID-19.

This chain uses TRBV7-9 with TRBJ2-2, with D possibly TRBD1 on 6 matching bases. The V and J ends lost 6 bases and 5 bases respectively, with 19 bases between them. Germline V gene data show CDR1 as SEHNR and CDR2 as FQNEAQ (reference sequence). CDR3 length equals 16 residues. CDR3 DNA: TGTGCCAGCAGTCGTGCCAACAGGGTTGGAACCGGGGAGCTGTTTTTT. It translates to CASSRANRVGTGELFF.

The rearrangement links TRBV9 to TRBJ2-7; D not resolved. V was trimmed by 2 bases and J by 0 bases, leaving 9 bases between them. In germline, CDR1 is SGDLS, CDR2 YYNGEE. CDR3 size: 14 residues. Here the CDR3 reads CASSVEHSSYEQYF. The CDR3 DNA is TGTGCCAGCAGCGTCGAACACAGCTCCTACGAGCAGTACTTC.